The sequence of this T cell receptor (beta chain) was determined in a study of T-cell memory formation after mild COVID-19. Study information: The two donors had largely donor-specific TCR clusters. Study-wide points: Memory from before infection featured some responding clones, which suggests cross-reactive memory joined. The main location of contracting CD4+ clones was CM and EM, and that of contracting CD8+ clones was EMRA.

V lost 0 bases to trimming and J lost 2 bases, with 11 bases between them. The CDR3 totals 15 residues. Germline lookup yields CDR1 SGHRS and CDR2 YFSETQ. With regard to this clonotype: The antigen remains undetermined.

TCRdb re-derived calls from the 5' RACE reads in MiXCR, one entry per CDR3 protein. This sample has some 270,000 distinct CDR3 sequences, with over 15% found just once. The J gene is TRBJ2-5, the V gene TRBV5-1; the D gene is possibly TRBD2 (7 bases). The sequence derives from an adult woman who had mild COVID-19 (a few samples of this study predate the infection). Cell type and time point are not known. The sequenced material came from PBMCs or a T cell subset sorted from them (not recorded which). The CDR3 DNA reads as TGCGCCAGCAGCTTGGGAGCGGGACAACAAGAGACCCAGTACTTC. Translating it yields CASSLGAGQQETQYF.